Listed here is a single T cell receptor (beta chain). The sample belongs to a study of blood T cell repertoires in COVID-19. Across the whole study: Samples came from the United States, Italy and Spain, spanning acute and convalescent COVID-19.

Enrollees, about 18 to 90 years old, lived in about two dozen US areas. Participants' own reports of clinical history determined their cohort assignment. Per the study methods: Reference gene primer amplification yielded estimated nucleated cell counts. Only in-frame clones appear in the TCRdb table, and some are missing; sequencing was by immunoSEQ multiplex PCR. V, J and clone size were drawn from that table, and D and trimming were deduced from the DNA. The sample carries a few hundred thousand clones, 80% to 90% recorded once. The sequencing sample was made of PBMCs or T cells enriched from blood (not recorded which). The sequence was collected from a young woman who had recovered from COVID-19.

CDR3 bases: TGTGCCAGCAGCCCCGGGACAGGAGAATGGAATGGCTACACCTTC. Encoded protein: CASSPGTGEWNGYTF. The chain combines TRBV13 with TRBJ1-2; TRBD1 matches 8 bases. Looked up from germline, CDR1 is PRHDT and CDR2 is FYEKMQ (reference sequence). The J segment lost 6 bases and the V segment lost 5 bases, leaving 11 bases of the junction unmatched. CDR3 length: 15 residues.